The 19 T cell receptor beta chains given below trace back to one sample, sequenced in a study of cytomegalovirus exposure and HLA in healthy donors. The PCR had 60 Vbeta and 13 Jbeta primers. Produced via immunoSEQ multiplex PCR; TCRdb's table is partial and in-frame only. Among 90,000 to 130,000 clones listed, about four fifths were seen once. The sequenced sample consisted of PBMCs. The source of these receptors is a man aged 25-45 years in good health and CMV-seropositive.

This rearrangement joins TRBV19 to TRBJ2-3; D is perhaps TRBD1 (5 bases). V lost 4 bases to trimming and J lost 5 bases, with 7 bases between them. CDR3 length: 12 amino acids. From germline, CDR1 is LNHDA and CDR2 SQIVND (reference sequence). CDR3 bases: TGTGCCAGTAGTAGGGGCGGAGATACGCAGTATTTT. Translation: CASSRGGDTQYF.

The chain joins TRBV7-9 to TRBJ1-6, with TRBD1 matching over 8 bases. This CDR3 has 14 residues. Trimming cost V 6 bases and J 7 bases; bases outside gene matches: 5. Germline CDR1 reads SEHNR; CDR2 reads FQNEAQ (reference sequence). CDR3 sequence reads: CASRQTGGNSPLHF. The CDR3 DNA reads as TGTGCCAGCAGGCAAACAGGGGGAAATTCACCCCTCCACTTT.

A word on this clone: At one end the junction does not follow the germline gene, possibly because of a read error. CDR3: CASNLQGSTNYGYTF. CDR3 DNA: TGTGCCAGCAACTTACAGGGATCGACTAACTATGGCTACACCTTC. V is TRBV7-2 and J is TRBJ1-2; D perhaps matches TRBD1 (6 bases). This CDR3 comprises 15 residues. The V gene's germline CDR1 is SGHTA and CDR2 FQGNSA.

The chain joins TRBV9 to TRBJ2-2; 10 positions match TRBD1. Germline trimming cut 3 bases from V and 6 bases from J; bases unmatched to any gene: 14. CDR3 length equals 18 residues. Germline V gene sequence: CDR1 SGDLS, CDR2 YYNGEE. The CDR3 here is CASSAQSGDRGAAGELFF. In DNA form, the CDR3 reads TGTGCCAGCAGCGCGCAATCCGGGGACAGGGGAGCGGCCGGGGAGCTGTTTTTT.

This sequence joins TRBV9 and TRBJ2-1, with D uncertain. This CDR3 is 13 amino acids long. Germline lookup yields CDR1 SGDLS and CDR2 YYNGEE. V was shortened by 4 bases and J by 0 bases, with 5 bases between the two germline ends. CDR3 loop: CASSPSSYNEQFF. CDR3 nucleotides: TGTGCCAGCAGCCCGAGCTCCTACAATGAGCAGTTCTTC.

This chain uses TRBV27 with TRBJ2-7; D may be TRBD1 (6 bases). Trimming pared 4 bases from V and 3 bases from J, leaving 10 bases between. The germline V gene has CDR1 MNHEY and CDR2 SMNVEV (reference sequence). This CDR3 has 13 residues. CDR3: CASSSQGYYEQYF. Here the CDR3 DNA reads TGTGCCAGCAGTTCACAGGGATACTACGAGCAGTACTTC.

Details on this clone: Germline and junction disagree at one end, which may indicate a read error. This chain joins TRBV7-9 and TRBJ1-3; tentatively, D is TRBD1 (5 bases). CDR3 length: 16 amino acids. CDR1 is SEHNR and CDR2 is FQNEAQ in the germline V gene (reference sequence). CDR3 sequence (DNA): TGTTCCAGCAGCTTAGACTTCGGAGGGGCTGGAAACACCATATATTTT. As protein: CSSSLDFGGAGNTIYF.

The chain has TRBV18 and TRBJ2-5, with TRBD1 matching 10 bases. The CDR3 consists of 15 residues. With 4 bases clipped from V and 1 base from J, the junction kept 3 bases outside the gene matches. Germline V gives CDR1 KGHSH, CDR2 LQKENI. The CDR3 nucleotides are TGTGCCAGCTCACGGGGACAGGGGATCCAAGAGACCCAGTACTTC. Its translation: CASSRGQGIQETQYF.

This chain uses TRBV5-6 with TRBJ1-1; D is unclear. V was cut by 2 bases and J by 3 bases, with 11 bases left in between. Germline loops: CDR1 SGHDT, CDR2 YYEEEE. This CDR3 has 14 residues. CDR3 protein: CASSFLGGDTEAFF. CDR3 DNA sequence: TGTGCCAGCAGCTTCTTAGGCGGAGACACTGAAGCTTTCTTT.

This clone was detected once. V and J are TRBV7-8 and TRBJ1-5; D may be TRBD1 (5 bases). CDR1 is SGHVS, CDR2 FQNEAQ, per germline. The CDR3 sequence is 13 residues long. V lost 7 bases and J 7 bases, leaving 14 bases between the germline ends. CDR3 coding DNA: TGTGCCAGCAACCAACGGGGGAACCAGCCCCAGCATTTT. It is translated as CASNQRGNQPQHF.

The genes are TRBV28 and TRBJ2-5, with TRBD1 matching over 9 bases. This CDR3 has 14 amino acids. The trim removed 5 bases at V and 4 bases at J, leaving 5 bases unmatched. Germline loops: CDR1 MDHEN, CDR2 SYDVKM. This CDR3 reads CASSETGGGETQYF. For the CDR3, the DNA is TGTGCCAGCAGTGAAACAGGGGGCGGAGAGACCCAGTACTTC. Combining the CDR3 with reference TRBV28 and TRBJ2-5 gives the whole variable domain DVKVTQSSRYLVKRTGEKVFLECVQDMDHENMFWYRQDPGLGLRLIYFSYDVKMKEKGDIPEGYSVSREKKERFSLILESASTNQTSMYLCASSETGGGETQYFGPGTRLLVL.

The V call is TRBV9, the J call TRBJ1-4, with D perhaps matching TRBD1 (6 bases). The V gene's germline CDR1 is SGDLS and CDR2 YYNGEE. Between the trimmed V and J ends, which lost 3 bases and 4 bases, there was a span of 19 bases. The CDR3 covers 17 residues. The CDR3 coding sequence is TGTGCCAGCAGCGCGTTACAGGGTGGGGAACTTAATGAAAAACTGTTTTTT. Translated: CASSALQGGELNEKLFF.

The sample holds one count of this clone. The chain recombines TRBV18 with TRBJ2-2; the match to TRBD1 covers 7 bases. This CDR3 has 16 residues. Germline trimming cut 3 bases from V and 1 base from J; bases unmatched to any gene: 5. Per the germline V gene, CDR1 is KGHSH and CDR2 is LQKENI. The CDR3 DNA reads TGTGCCAGCTCACCCCCCGACAGGGTGAACACCGGGGAGCTGTTTTTT. Its translation: CASSPPDRVNTGELFF.

V usage is TRBV4-3 and J usage is TRBJ1-1; 7 positions match TRBD1. CDR1 is LGHNA, CDR2 YSLEER, per germline. V dropped 4 bases and J dropped 1; count of bases not matched to a gene: 6. The CDR3 is made up of 15 amino acids. The DNA of the CDR3 is TGCGCCAGCAGCCCTCCTGGGACAGCGAACACTGAAGCTTTCTTT. This codes for CASSPPGTANTEAFF.

The chain combines TRBV9 with TRBJ1-1; 9 bases fit TRBD1. The CDR3 covers 14 residues. V gave up 3 bases and J gave up 5 bases; unmatched junction bases: 5. CDR1 and CDR2 from the germline V gene are SGDLS and YYNGEE. DNA of the CDR3: TGTGCCAGCAGCGAGGGGACAGGGCCGACTGAAGCTTTCTTT. Residues: CASSEGTGPTEAFF.

The chain is built from TRBV7-2 and TRBJ2-3, with D possibly TRBD1 on 5 matching bases. CDR1 is SGHTA, CDR2 FQGNSA, per germline. Deletions cut 4 bases from V and 2 bases from J, with 13 bases between. The length of the CDR3 is 15 residues. CDR3 residues: CASSSRVSFTDTQYF. CDR3 coding DNA: TGTGCCAGCAGCTCCAGGGTTTCCTTCACAGATACGCAGTATTTT.

Only a few counts were recorded for this clone. The V and J genes are TRBV7-3 and TRBJ1-3; D call uncertain. Germline V gene sequence: CDR1 SGHTA, CDR2 FQGTGA. Deletions cut 4 bases from V and 4 bases from J, with 8 bases between. The CDR3 extends over 13 amino acids. The CDR3 sequence: CASSSIRGNTIYF. For the CDR3, the DNA is TGTGCCAGCAGCTCTATTCGGGGAAACACCATATATTTT.

The rearrangement joins TRBV12-5 to TRBJ1-1; no definite D call. V was shortened by 3 bases and J by 6 bases, with 8 bases between the two germline ends. Germline lookup yields CDR1 LGHNT and CDR2 FRNRAP. This CDR3 has 12 residues. The CDR3 reads CASGFGVAEAFF. CDR3 nucleotides: TGTGCTAGTGGTTTCGGGGTGGCTGAAGCTTTCTTT.

Here the CDR3 DNA reads TGTGCCAGCAGCTTAACGGACAGGATCTCCTATAATTCACCCCTCCACTTT. Translation gives CASSLTDRISYNSPLHF. The chain recombines TRBV13 with TRBJ1-6; 7 bases map to TRBD1. Germline CDR1 PRHDT, CDR2 FYEKMQ (reference sequence). V lost 2 bases to trimming and J lost 0 bases; unmatched junction nucleotides: 4. This CDR3 region has 17 residues.